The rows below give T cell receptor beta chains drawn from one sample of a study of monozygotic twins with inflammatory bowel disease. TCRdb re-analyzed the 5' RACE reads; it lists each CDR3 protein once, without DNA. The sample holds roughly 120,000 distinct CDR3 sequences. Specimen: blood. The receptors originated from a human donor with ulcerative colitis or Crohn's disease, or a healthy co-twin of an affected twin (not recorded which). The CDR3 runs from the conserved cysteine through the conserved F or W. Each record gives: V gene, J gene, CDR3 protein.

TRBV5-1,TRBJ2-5,CASSLPVQETQYF
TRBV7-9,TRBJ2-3,CASSAIDTQYF
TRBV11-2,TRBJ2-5,CASSPLGRRETQYF
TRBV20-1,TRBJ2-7,CSARDSYEQYF
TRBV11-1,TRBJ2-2,CASSFDRETGELFF
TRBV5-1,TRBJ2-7,CASSLTAPYEQYF
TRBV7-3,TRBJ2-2,CASSHPFLGAGDTGELFF
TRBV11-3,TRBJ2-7,CASSLEETANYEQYF
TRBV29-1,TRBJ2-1,CSAFTPASGAYNEQFF
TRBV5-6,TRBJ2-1,CASSETSGGHLEQFF
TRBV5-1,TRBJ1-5,CASSLGGTGGFEQPQHF
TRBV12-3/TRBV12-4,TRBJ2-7,CASSLRDGKPYEQYF
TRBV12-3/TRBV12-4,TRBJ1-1,CASSRAGAMNTEAFF
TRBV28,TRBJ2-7,CASSLLDSSYEQYF
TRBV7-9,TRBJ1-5,CASSSTLAGDQPQHF
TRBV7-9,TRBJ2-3,CASSLASVTDTQYF
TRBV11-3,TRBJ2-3,CASRTYQPATDTQYF
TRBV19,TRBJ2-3,CASSGGSNDGDTQYF
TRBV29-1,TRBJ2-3,CSVHPGQGTDTQYF
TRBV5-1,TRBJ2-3,CASSLRRDGGGTDTQYF
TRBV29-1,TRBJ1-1,CSVRTTLDTEAFF